Listed below are T cell receptor beta chains from one sample, sequenced in a study of shared clonotypes between healthy human individuals. The table came from immunoSEQ multiplex PCR; TCRdb's copy has only in-frame clones and leaves some out. The sample records millions of clones, about 94% being singletons. Sequencing used naive CD8+ T cells sorted from blood. All receptors derive from a man aged 18 to 29 in good health. The CDR3 runs from the conserved cysteine through the conserved F or W. D genes are given only for firm matches. Rows may omit the clone size; those that give it use once, few, many or a size class.

TRBV6-6,-,-,TRBJ2-1,TGTGCCAGCAGTTACGCTAGCGTATACTACAATGAGCAGTTCTTC,CASSYASVYYNEQFF
TRBV28,TRBD2,-,TRBJ2-5,TGTGCCAGCAGTTTACGGCTAGCGGGAGCCCCCGTCTCGGAGACCCAGTACTTC,CASSLRLAGAPVSETQYF
TRBV6-1,-,-,TRBJ2-7,TGTGCCAGCAGCGAGTACTCAGGGGCCCACTACGAGCAGTACTTC,CASSEYSGAHYEQYF
TRBV5-8,TRBD1,-,TRBJ2-3,TGTGCCAGCAGCTCAGGACAGGGCGGAGATACGCAGTATTTT,CASSSGQGGDTQYF
TRBV2,TRBD1,-,TRBJ2-2,TGTGCCAGCAGTGGACAGGGTCATTCCGGGGAGCTGTTTTTT,CASSGQGHSGELFF
TRBV9,-,-,TRBJ2-5,TGTGCCAGCAGCCTCGAGGGAGACCAAGAGACCCAGTACTTC,CASSLEGDQETQYF
TRBV6-1,-,-,TRBJ1-3,TGTGCCAGCAGTGAAGTGGACACCGGCCGCTCTGGAAACACCATATATTTT,CASSEVDTGRSGNTIYF
TRBV4-2,-,-,TRBJ2-7,TGTGCCAGCAGCCAAGCTACCTCCTACGAGCAGTACTTC,CASSQATSYEQYF
TRBV5-6,-,-,TRBJ2-1,TGTGCCAGCAGCACAGCGAACACAAAGCAGTTCTTC,CASSTANTKQFF
TRBV11-2,TRBD1,-,TRBJ1-4,TGTGCCAGCAGCGTACAGGGGGCTCTCAGTCCTAATGAAAAACTGTTTTTT,CASSVQGALSPNEKLFF
TRBV28,-,-,TRBJ1-1,TGTGCCAGCAGTTTATATCGGAACACTGAAGCTTTCTTT,CASSLYRNTEAFF
TRBV4-1,-,-,TRBJ1-4,TGCGCCAGCAGGCCAAGAAAGGGAAAAGGCGACGAAAAACTGTTTTTT,CASRPRKGKGDEKLFF
TRBV7-7,TRBD2,-,TRBJ2-1,TGTGCTAGCAGCGCCGGACTAGCGGGAGGTTATGAGCAGTTCTTC,CASSAGLAGGYEQFF
TRBV6-5,TRBD1,-,TRBJ1-5,TGTGCCAGCAGTCCCGGACAGGGGGGACAGCCCCAGCATTTT,CASSPGQGGQPQHF
TRBV5-1,-,-,TRBJ1-2,TGCGCCAGCAGCCCTCGACAGATTGACTATGGCTACACCTTC,CASSPRQIDYGYTF
TRBV11-2,TRBD2,once,TRBJ2-1,TGTGCCAGCAGCTTGTGGGGGACTAGCGGGAAGGATGAGCAGTTCTTC,CASSLWGTSGKDEQFF
TRBV5-1,-,-,TRBJ2-7,TGCGCCAGCAGCTTGGAACCACCTGAACGGGTCTACGAGCAGTACTTC,CASSLEPPERVYEQYF
TRBV27,-,-,TRBJ1-5,TGTGCCAGCAGTTTATCGTCGGGGAAGAGCAATCAGCCCCAGCATTTT,CASSLSSGKSNQPQHF
TRBV15,-,-,TRBJ2-7,TGTGCCACCAGCAGAGATCGGGTTTCAGACGAGCAGTACTTC,CATSRDRVSDEQYF
TRBV2,TRBD2,-,TRBJ2-7,TGTGCCAGCAGTGCTAGCGGGATCTCCTACGAGCAGTACTTC,CASSASGISYEQYF
TRBV9,-,-,TRBJ2-7,TGTGCCAGCAGCGTATCCAACCTAGCCGAGCAGTACTTC,CASSVSNLAEQYF
TRBV6-6,TRBD1,-,TRBJ1-5,TGTGCCAGCAGTTTTGAGGGGGCGCCCCAGCATTTT,CASSFEGAPQHF
TRBV11-2,-,-,TRBJ2-3,TGTGCCAGCAGCTTTGGGGGGACAGCCAAAGATACGCAGTATTTT,CASSFGGTAKDTQYF
TRBV6-1,-,-,TRBJ2-7,TGTGCCAGCCTGGACGACAACTCCTACGAGCAGTACTTC,CASLDDNSYEQYF
TRBV6-5,TRBD1,once,TRBJ1-2,TGTGCCAGCAGTACCGGGACAGGCAATGGCTACACCTTC,CASSTGTGNGYTF
TRBV27,TRBD2,-,TRBJ2-1,TGTGCCAGCAGTCCCCGCGGGGTAGCGGGGGGGCCAGTTCCCTACAATGAGCAGTTCTTC,CASSPRGVAGGPVPYNEQFF
TRBV4-1,-,-,TRBJ2-1,TGCGCCAGCAGCCTTCGGGGACCCTACAATGAGCAGTTCTTC,CASSLRGPYNEQFF
TRBV9,-,-,TRBJ2-7,TGTGCCAGCAGCGTCGGGCAGGGGCCCAACGAGCAGTACTTC,CASSVGQGPNEQYF
TRBV7-7,TRBD2,-,TRBJ2-7,TGTGCTAGCAGCTTAGGACTAGCGTACGAGCAGTACTTC,CASSLGLAYEQYF
TRBV4-1,-,-,TRBJ1-1,TGCGCCAGCAGCCAAGAAGGGGCAGACGCTGAAGCTTTCTTT,CASSQEGADAEAFF
TRBV7-9,-,once,TRBJ1-1,TGTGCCAGCAGCTTAGAAGGTGGCACTGAAGCTTTCTTT,CASSLEGGTEAFF
TRBV5-4,-,-,TRBJ2-4,TGTGCCAGCAGCCCCGATGCGGACATTCAGTACTTC,CASSPDADIQYF
TRBV14,-,-,TRBJ1-1,TGTGCCAGCAGCCAATATGGTCAGGGGACTGAAGCTTTCTTT,CASSQYGQGTEAFF
TRBV11-3,-,-,TRBJ2-3,TGTGCCAGCAGCCAGGGGACGTTGTCAGATACGCAGTATTTT,CASSQGTLSDTQYF
TRBV5-6,-,-,TRBJ1-5,TGTGCCAGCAGCTTGACGTACGGATATAGCAATCAGCCCCAGCATTTT,CASSLTYGYSNQPQHF
TRBV5-5,TRBD2,-,TRBJ2-7,TGTGCCAGCAGCTGGACTAGCGGGGCTTACGAGCAGTACTTC,CASSWTSGAYEQYF
TRBV27,-,-,TRBJ2-7,TGTGCCAGCGCAGTTTGGGGGGCTCAGGGGTCCTACGAGCAGTACTTC,CASAVWGAQGSYEQYF
TRBV7-9,-,-,TRBJ1-1,TGTGCCAGCAGTTCAGCGAACACTGAAGCTTTCTTT,CASSSANTEAFF
TRBV5-1,TRBD2,-,TRBJ2-7,TGCGCCAGCAGCTTAGGAGCGGGGGCCCCCTACGAGCAGTACTTC,CASSLGAGAPYEQYF
TRBV7-6,-,-,TRBJ2-1,TGTGCCAGCAGCTCGACAGAGAGCTCCTACAATGAGCAGTTCTTC,CASSSTESSYNEQFF
TRBV5-1,-,once,TRBJ2-7,TGCGCCAGCAGCTTGGCTAGGGGCTACGAGCAGTACTTT,CASSLARGYEQYF
TRBV19,TRBD2,-,TRBJ2-7,TGTGCCAGCAGACTAGCGGGAGACTACGAGCAGTACTTC,CASRLAGDYEQYF
TRBV11-3,-,-,TRBJ2-7,TGTGCCAGCAGCTTAGAGGAGGGCCTCTCCTACGAGCAGTACTTC,CASSLEEGLSYEQYF
TRBV27,-,once,TRBJ1-5,TGTGCCAGCAGTTTCTTGGGGACCGAGCCCCAGCATTTT,CASSFLGTEPQHF
TRBV13,-,-,TRBJ1-4,TGTGCCAGCAGCGAAGGACAGAATGAAAAACTGTTTTTT,CASSEGQNEKLFF
TRBV6-5,-,-,TRBJ2-2,TGTGCCAGCAGGGGCCCCGGGGAGCTGTTTTTT,CASRGPGELFF
TRBV13,TRBD2,-,TRBJ2-5,TGTGCCAGCTCTCTACTAGCGGGGGCCACTCGGACCCAGTACTTC,CASSLLAGATRTQYF
TRBV28,-,-,TRBJ2-7,TGTGCCAGCAGTTTACAGAGGATCTACGAGCAGTACTTC,CASSLQRIYEQYF
TRBV9,TRBD2,-,TRBJ2-1,TGTGCCACCTCCCGGCGGGGGGTAGGTAATGAGCAGTTCTTC,CATSRRGVGNEQFF
TRBV27,-,-,TRBJ2-1,TGTGCCAGCTCCACGTGGGGGGTTTTCTACAATGAGCAGTTCTTC,CASSTWGVFYNEQFF
TRBV7-9,-,once,TRBJ2-7,TGTGCCAGCAGCTCCGGGCGGGGGCTGACATACGAGCAGTACTTC,CASSSGRGLTYEQYF
TRBV4-1,-,-,TRBJ1-1,TGCGCCAGCAGCCAAGAGACCATGAACACTGAAGCTTTCTTT,CASSQETMNTEAFF
TRBV6-5,TRBD1,-,TRBJ1-2,TGTGCCAGCAGACTGACAGGGGGCAACTATGGCTACACCTTC,CASRLTGGNYGYTF